These 8 T cell receptor beta chains were sequenced from one sample in a study of T-cell reconstitution after alpha-beta-depleted transplantation in children (dated by TCRdb to about 2016). The treatment or condition label here, explained by the study, means: allogeneic hematopoietic cell transplantation with graft depleted of TCRalphabeta T cells and CD19 B cells. Library construction relied on PCR. Sequencing relied on an Illumina HiSeq 2500. TCR library preparation used molecular barcoding, with unique molecular identifiers applied to normalize quantification of the TCRbeta repertoire. Clones were called with MiXCR by TCRdb after fastp trimmed the public reads at Q25, and only in-frame beta chains were retained. Merged by CDR3 protein, the rows form single entries marked with the most common genes and DNA. In this sample the table shows about 260,000 distinct CDR3 sequences, less than 9% of which occur a single time. The top ten constitute roughly 5.8% of the sample.

Sample: PBMCs, mostly from graft donor cells, taken 180 days after TCRalphabeta/CD19-depleted stem cell transplant. Every receptor here comes from a male patient between 5 and 17 years old who had a stem cell transplant for acute lymphoblastic leukemia, so the T cells may come from the graft donor.

This clonotype showed up just once. A much more abundant neighbour one base away suggests this may be a read error. The genes are TRBV19 and TRBJ2-1, with a possible D match to TRBD1 (6 bases). Germline lookup yields CDR1 LNHDA and CDR2 SQIVND (reference sequence). The CDR3 contains 12 residues. With 7 bases removed from V and 9 bases from J, the gap between germline ends came to 13 bases. CDR3 nucleotides: TGTGCCAGTAACAATACAGGGCCTGAGCAGTTCTTC. Its translation is CASNNTGPEQFF.

This clonotype was observed many times. The rearrangement links TRBV20-1 to TRBJ2-7; D is uncertain. The CDR3 sequence is 12 residues long. Deletions cut 4 bases from V and 0 bases from J, with 7 bases between. The germline V gene has CDR1 DFQATT and CDR2 SNEGSKA (reference sequence). The chain's CDR3 is CSAIPLSYEQYF. DNA of the CDR3: TGCAGTGCTATCCCTCTCTCCTACGAGCAGTACTTC.

This clonotype was detected many times. The chain has TRBV28 and TRBJ2-1; unclear D gene. V was cut by 7 bases and J by 3 bases, with 7 bases left in between. This CDR3 has 12 amino acids. In germline, CDR1 is MDHEN, CDR2 SYDVKM. The DNA for the CDR3 is TGTGCCAGCAATCATTACTACAATGAGCAGTTCTTC. It yields the protein CASNHYYNEQFF.

Of note for this clonotype: The CDR3 ends on some other residue instead of the conserved phenylalanine or tryptophan, so this is likely a read error. The chain carries TRBV6-5 and TRBJ2-5, with unresolved D. The V and J ends lost 2 bases and 4 bases respectively, with 14 bases between them. The germline V gene has CDR1 MNHEY and CDR2 SVGAGI. The CDR3 has 15 residues. CDR3 bases: TGTGCCAGCAGTTACGGACCACCCCAGCGAGAGACCCAGTACTCC. This codes for CASSYGPPQRETQYS.

This clonotype was seen ten or more times. CDR3 nucleotides: TGTGCCAGCAGCCCCTTCTCCGGGCACGGAGGCTACACCTTC. Encoded protein: CASSPFSGHGGYTF. V usage is TRBV7-8 and J usage is TRBJ1-2; D gene ambiguous. The germline CDR1 and CDR2 sequences are SGHVS and FQNEAQ. CDR3 size: 14 residues. V lost 5 bases, J lost 8 bases, and 18 bases lay in between.

In this sample, this clonotype turned up many times. The CDR3 loop reads CASRLTGSWSGYTF. For the CDR3, the DNA is TGTGCCAGCAGGTTGACAGGTTCCTGGAGTGGCTACACCTTC. The chain couples TRBV27 to TRBJ1-2, with D perhaps TRBD1 (6 bases). V lost 6 bases and J lost 7, with 18 bases in between. CDR3 length equals 14 residues. Germline values: CDR1 MNHEY, CDR2 SMNVEV (reference sequence).

This clonotype occurred many times. This chain connects TRBV6-1 to TRBJ1-2; D gene uncertain. Trimming left V 4 bases short and J 1 base short, with 10 bases between. This CDR3 region has 14 residues. Germline V gene lookup returns CDR1 MNHNS and CDR2 SASEGT. The CDR3: CASSATTLNYGYTF. The CDR3 coding sequence is TGTGCCAGCAGTGCCACAACACTTAACTATGGCTACACCTTC.

This clonotype has ten or more counts. This chain connects TRBV6-5 to TRBJ2-7; D is perhaps TRBD1 (5 bases). The CDR3 contains 16 residues. V was trimmed by 0 bases and J by 1 base, leaving 13 bases between them. The germline V gene encodes CDR1 MNHEY and CDR2 SVGAGI. CDR3 nucleotides: TGTGCCAGCAGTTACTCGATCAGGGCGGCATCCTACGAGCAGTACTTC. Translation: CASSYSIRAASYEQYF.